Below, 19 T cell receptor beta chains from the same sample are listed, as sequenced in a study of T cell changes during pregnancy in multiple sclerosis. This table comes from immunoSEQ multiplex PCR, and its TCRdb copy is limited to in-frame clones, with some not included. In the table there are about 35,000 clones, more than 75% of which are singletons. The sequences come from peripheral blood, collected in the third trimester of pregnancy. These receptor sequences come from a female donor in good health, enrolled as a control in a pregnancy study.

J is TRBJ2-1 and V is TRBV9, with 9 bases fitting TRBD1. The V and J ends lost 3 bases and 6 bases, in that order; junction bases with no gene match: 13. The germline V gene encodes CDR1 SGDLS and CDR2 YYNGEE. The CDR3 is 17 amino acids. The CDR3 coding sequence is TGTGCCAGCAGCGCGAGACCGGGACAGGGATTATCCAATGAGCAGTTCTTC. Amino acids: CASSARPGQGLSNEQFF.

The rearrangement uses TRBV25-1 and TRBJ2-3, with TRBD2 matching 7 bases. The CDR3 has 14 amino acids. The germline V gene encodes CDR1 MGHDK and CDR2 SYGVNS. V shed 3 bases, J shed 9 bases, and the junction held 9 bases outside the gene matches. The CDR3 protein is CASSDWAGEGTQYF. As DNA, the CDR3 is TGTGCCAGCAGTGACTGGGCGGGAGAAGGGACGCAGTATTTT.

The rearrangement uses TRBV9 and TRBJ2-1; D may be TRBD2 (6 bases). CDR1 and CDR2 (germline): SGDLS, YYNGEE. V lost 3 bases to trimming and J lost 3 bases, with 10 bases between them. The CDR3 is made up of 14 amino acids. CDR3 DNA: TGTGCCAGCAGCGGACGGGAGAACTACAATGAGCAGTTCTTC. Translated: CASSGRENYNEQFF.

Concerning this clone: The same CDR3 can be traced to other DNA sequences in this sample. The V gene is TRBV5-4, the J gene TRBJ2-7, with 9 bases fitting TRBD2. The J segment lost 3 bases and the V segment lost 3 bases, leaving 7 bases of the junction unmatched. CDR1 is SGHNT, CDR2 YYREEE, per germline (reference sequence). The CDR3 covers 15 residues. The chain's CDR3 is CASSSIGGRGYEQYF. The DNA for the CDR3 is TGTGCCAGCAGCTCTATCGGCGGGAGGGGCTACGAGCAGTACTTC.

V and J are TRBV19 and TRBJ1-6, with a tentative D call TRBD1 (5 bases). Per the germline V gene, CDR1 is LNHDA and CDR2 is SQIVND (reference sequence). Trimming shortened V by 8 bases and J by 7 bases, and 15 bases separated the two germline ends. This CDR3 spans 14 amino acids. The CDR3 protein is CASHRDSPNSPLHF. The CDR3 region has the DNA TGTGCCAGTCACCGGGACTCTCCAAATTCACCCCTCCACTTT.

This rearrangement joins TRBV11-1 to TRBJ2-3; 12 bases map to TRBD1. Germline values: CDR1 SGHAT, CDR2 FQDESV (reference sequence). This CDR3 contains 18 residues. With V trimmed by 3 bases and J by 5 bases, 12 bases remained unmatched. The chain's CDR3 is CASSFPSGTGGPQDTQYF. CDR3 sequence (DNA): TGTGCCAGCAGCTTCCCCTCCGGGACAGGGGGCCCCCAAGATACGCAGTATTTT. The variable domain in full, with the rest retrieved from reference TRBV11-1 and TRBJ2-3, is EAEVAQSPRYKITEKSQAVAFWCDPISGHATLYWYRQILGQGPELLVQFQDESVVDDSQLPKDRFSAERLKGVDSTLKIQPAELGDSAMYLCASSFPSGTGGPQDTQYFGPGTRLTVL.

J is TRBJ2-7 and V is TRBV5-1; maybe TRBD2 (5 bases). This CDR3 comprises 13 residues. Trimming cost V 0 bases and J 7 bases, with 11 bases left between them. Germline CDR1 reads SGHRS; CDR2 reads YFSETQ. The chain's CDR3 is CASSLGWRGEQYF. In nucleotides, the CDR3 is TGCGCCAGCAGCTTGGGTTGGAGAGGGGAGCAGTACTTC.

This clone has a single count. The CDR3 reads CASSIEPGKNTEAFF. The CDR3, as DNA: TGTGCCAGTAGTATAGAGCCAGGGAAGAACACTGAAGCTTTCTTT. This chain connects TRBV19 to TRBJ1-1; possible D gene TRBD1, 5 bases. The V gene lost 0 bases and the J gene lost 1 base, with 9 bases spanning the gap. Germline-derived CDR1 and CDR2 are LNHDA and SQIVND (reference sequence). There are 15 residues in the CDR3.

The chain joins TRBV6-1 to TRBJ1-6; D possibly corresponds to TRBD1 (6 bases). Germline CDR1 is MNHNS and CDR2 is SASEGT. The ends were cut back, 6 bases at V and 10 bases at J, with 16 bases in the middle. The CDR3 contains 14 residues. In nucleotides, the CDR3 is TGTGCCAGCAGCTCGGACAGCCTCACCTCACCCCTCCACTTT. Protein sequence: CASSSDSLTSPLHF.

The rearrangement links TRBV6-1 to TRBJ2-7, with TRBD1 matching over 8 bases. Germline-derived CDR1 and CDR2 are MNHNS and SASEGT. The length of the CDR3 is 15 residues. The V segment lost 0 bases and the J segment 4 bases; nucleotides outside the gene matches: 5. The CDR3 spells CASSEAGGQAYEQYF. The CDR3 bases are TGTGCCAGCAGTGAAGCCGGGGGACAGGCATACGAGCAGTACTTC.

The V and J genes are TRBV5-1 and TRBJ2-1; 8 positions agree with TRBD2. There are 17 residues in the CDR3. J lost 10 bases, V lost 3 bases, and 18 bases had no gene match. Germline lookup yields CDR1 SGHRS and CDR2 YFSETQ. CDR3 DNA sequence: TGCGCCAGCAGCTCCGGGACTAGTCGACCCTCTTACAGCGAGCAGTTCTTC. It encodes CASSSGTSRPSYSEQFF.

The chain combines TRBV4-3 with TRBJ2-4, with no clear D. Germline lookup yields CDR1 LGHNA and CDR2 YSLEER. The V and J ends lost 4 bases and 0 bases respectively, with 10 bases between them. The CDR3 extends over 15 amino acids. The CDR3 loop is CASSPGTGAKNIQYF. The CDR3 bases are TGCGCCAGCAGCCCAGGCACCGGAGCCAAAAACATTCAGTACTTC.

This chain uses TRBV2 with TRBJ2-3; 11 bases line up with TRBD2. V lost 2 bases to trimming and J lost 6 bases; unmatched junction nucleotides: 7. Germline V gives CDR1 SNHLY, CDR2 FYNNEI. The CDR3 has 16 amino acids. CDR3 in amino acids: CASSERTSGLGDTQYF. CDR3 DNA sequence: TGTGCCAGCAGTGAAAGGACTAGCGGGCTGGGGGATACGCAGTATTTT.

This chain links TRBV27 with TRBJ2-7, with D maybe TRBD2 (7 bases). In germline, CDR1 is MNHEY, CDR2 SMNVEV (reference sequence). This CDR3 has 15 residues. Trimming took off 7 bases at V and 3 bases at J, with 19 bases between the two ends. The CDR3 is CASTPRLGGGYEQYF. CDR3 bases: TGTGCCAGCACCCCCAGGTTAGGGGGGGGCTACGAGCAGTACTTC.

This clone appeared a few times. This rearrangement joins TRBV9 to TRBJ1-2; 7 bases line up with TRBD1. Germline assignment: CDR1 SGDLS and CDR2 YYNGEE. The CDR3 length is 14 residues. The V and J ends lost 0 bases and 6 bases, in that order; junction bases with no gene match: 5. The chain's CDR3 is CASSVAAQGDGYTF. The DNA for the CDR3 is TGTGCCAGCAGCGTAGCTGCCCAGGGGGATGGCTACACCTTC.

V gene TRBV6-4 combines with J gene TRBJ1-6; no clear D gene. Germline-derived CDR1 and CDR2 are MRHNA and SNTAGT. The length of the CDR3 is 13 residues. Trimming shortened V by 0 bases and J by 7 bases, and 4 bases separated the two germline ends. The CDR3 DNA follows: TGTGCCAGCAGTGACTCGACAAATTCACCCCTCCACTTT. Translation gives CASSDSTNSPLHF.

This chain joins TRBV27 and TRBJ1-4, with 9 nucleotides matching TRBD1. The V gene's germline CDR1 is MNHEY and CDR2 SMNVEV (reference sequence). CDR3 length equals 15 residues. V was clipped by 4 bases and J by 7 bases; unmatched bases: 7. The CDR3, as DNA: TGTGCCAGCAGTTCCCGGGACAGGGAAGGTGAAAAACTGTTTTTT. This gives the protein CASSSRDREGEKLFF.

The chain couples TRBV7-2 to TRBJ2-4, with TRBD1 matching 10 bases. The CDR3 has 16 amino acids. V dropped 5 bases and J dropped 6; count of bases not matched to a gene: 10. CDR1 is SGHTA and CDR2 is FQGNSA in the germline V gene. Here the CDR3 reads CASSVRQGAKVNIQYF. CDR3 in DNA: TGTGCCAGCAGCGTAAGACAGGGGGCGAAAGTAAACATTCAGTACTTC.

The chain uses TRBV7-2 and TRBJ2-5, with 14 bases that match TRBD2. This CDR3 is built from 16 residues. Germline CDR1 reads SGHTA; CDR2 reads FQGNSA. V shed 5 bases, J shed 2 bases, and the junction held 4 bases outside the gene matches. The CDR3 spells CASSHGTSGGQETQYF. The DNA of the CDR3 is TGTGCCAGCAGCCATGGGACTAGCGGGGGACAAGAGACCCAGTACTTC.